The rows below give T cell receptor beta chains drawn from one sample of a study of long-term antiretroviral therapy in people with HIV. Sequenced by immunoSEQ multiplex PCR; TCRdb stores in-frame clones only, minus some. The sample lists tens of thousands of clones; nearly 95% were seen once. Specimen: unsorted PBMCs, collected 3.7 years after starting antiretroviral therapy. These receptors all come from a woman between 50 and 59 years old with HIV. The conserved cysteine and the conserved F or W are not part of the CDR3 here.

V	CDR3
TRBV2	AAKGGGREQY
TRBV5-1	ASSYQDRGNNEQF
TRBV7-3	ASSSPGHYNEQF
TRBV7-8	ASSLEVGRGSLSYEQY
TRBV18	ASSPSGHSNYGYT
TRBV4-3	ASSQGQGDNEQY
TRBV21-1	ASSKGAGGARTGELF
TRBV6-6	ATLRDPSSGNTIY
TRBV5-5	ASSSGDRLTYNSPLH
TRBV29-1	SVEGLSGNTIY
TRBV5-6	ASSLGGDRGGQPQH
TRBV19	ASSPGEGYGYT
TRBV29-1	SVGLVLSETQY
TRBV5-6	ASSYNTGDADSPLH
TRBV29-1	SGEGLAGAGGEQF
TRBV6-6	ASSYPGAGYT
TRBV4-1	ASSPGVSYNSPLH
TRBV20-1	SYGVQETQY
TRBV4-2	ATIRDSGRTDTQY
TRBV30	AWTFKDRAAYGYT
TRBV30	AWAPGTDTQY
TRBV5-1	ASRQGTSGAYNEQF
TRBV5-4	ASSLVEADTQY
TRBV7-2	ASSPRTSSVFGSPLH
TRBV11-1	ASSSHRDRNYYGYT
TRBV18	ASSAIDQGPYNEQF
TRBV11-2	ASSVTDSVYGYT